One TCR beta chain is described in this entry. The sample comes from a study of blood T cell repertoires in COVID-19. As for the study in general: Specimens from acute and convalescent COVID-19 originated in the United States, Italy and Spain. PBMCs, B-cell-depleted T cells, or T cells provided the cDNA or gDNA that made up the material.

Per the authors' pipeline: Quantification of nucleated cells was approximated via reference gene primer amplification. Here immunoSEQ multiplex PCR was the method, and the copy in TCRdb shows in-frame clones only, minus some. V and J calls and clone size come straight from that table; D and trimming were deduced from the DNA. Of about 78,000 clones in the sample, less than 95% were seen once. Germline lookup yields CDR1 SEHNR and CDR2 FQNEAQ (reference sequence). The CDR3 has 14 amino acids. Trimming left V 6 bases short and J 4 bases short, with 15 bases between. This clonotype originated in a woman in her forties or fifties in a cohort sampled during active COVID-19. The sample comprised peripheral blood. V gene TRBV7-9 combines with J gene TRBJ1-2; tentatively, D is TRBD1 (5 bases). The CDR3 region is CASSTGGVAYGYTF. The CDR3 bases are TGTGCCAGCAGTACAGGTGGAGTAGCCTATGGCTACACCTTC.